A single sample gave rise to the 15 T cell receptor beta chains below, sequenced in a study of cytomegalovirus exposure and HLA in healthy donors. Primers for the PCR totalled 60 Vbeta and 13 Jbeta. Using immunoSEQ multiplex PCR, the repertoire was profiled, and TCRdb retains in-frame clones only, with some absent. In the table there are some 140,000 clones, under 80% of which are singletons. Material for sequencing was PBMCs. All receptors come from a woman between 50 and 59 years old in good health and CMV-seropositive.

The chain uses TRBV30 and TRBJ2-5; D is possibly TRBD2 (5 bases). Trimming took off 3 bases at V and 2 bases at J, with 19 bases between the two ends. The CDR3 consists of 16 residues. Germline CDR1 reads GTSNPN; CDR2 reads SVGIG (reference sequence). The chain's CDR3 is CAWRFGLATQQETQYF. CDR3 sequence (DNA): TGTGCCTGGAGGTTTGGACTTGCTACCCAGCAAGAGACCCAGTACTTC.

This clone showed up just a few times. V usage is TRBV7-9 and J usage is TRBJ1-4; 11 bases fit TRBD1. V trimming: 8 bases; J trimming: 8 bases; junction bases outside the gene matches: 10. Germline V gene lookup returns CDR1 SEHNR and CDR2 FQNEAQ (reference sequence). The CDR3 is 15 amino acids. The CDR3 DNA follows: TGTGCCAGCCGAAATACCGGGACAGGGGGGGAAAAACTGTTTTTT. Residues: CASRNTGTGGEKLFF.

The V gene is TRBV5-1, the J gene TRBJ1-2; the D is unclear. The CDR3 spans 15 residues. Germline CDR1 SGHRS, CDR2 YFSETQ. Trimming removed 9 bases at V and 8 bases at J, with 26 bases between. CDR3 DNA sequence: TGCGCCACCAGAATTCCCGACGGCCCCCCGGAGGGCTACACCTTC. Its protein is CATRIPDGPPEGYTF.

The rearrangement links TRBV19 to TRBJ1-3, with D tentatively TRBD1 (6 bases). The V and J ends lost 7 bases and 2 bases respectively, with 12 bases between them. The CDR3 covers 14 residues. Germline V gene data show CDR1 as LNHDA and CDR2 as SQIVND (reference sequence). Here the CDR3 reads CASNRARPGNTIYF. The CDR3 DNA reads as TGTGCCAGTAACAGGGCCCGTCCTGGAAACACCATATATTTT.

The V and J genes are TRBV4-1 and TRBJ2-5; TRBD2 aligns across 9 bases. Germline CDR1 MGHRA, CDR2 YSYEKL. Trimming cost V 1 base and J 5 bases; bases outside gene matches: 2. The CDR3 spans 14 residues. CDR3 loop: CASSQVAGVETQYF. CDR3 sequence (DNA): TGCGCCAGCAGCCAAGTAGCGGGGGTGGAGACCCAGTACTTC.

As regards this clone: Other DNA sequences from this sample encode an identical CDR3 as well. V and J are TRBV20-1 and TRBJ2-5; D possibly corresponds to TRBD1 (6 bases). The DNA end is more similar to TRBJ2-7, so the J call may be wrong. This CDR3 has 11 amino acids. The V gene's germline CDR1 is DFQATT and CDR2 SNEGSKA (reference sequence). The CDR3 coding sequence is TGCAGTGCTAGCAGGGGCTACGAGCAGTACTTC. Translating it yields CSASRGYEQYF.

The CDR3 region is CAWRGWDRVNEKLFF. The CDR3 bases are TGTGCCTGGAGAGGTTGGGACAGGGTTAATGAAAAACTGTTTTTT. The V gene is TRBV30, the J gene TRBJ1-4; 9 bases align to TRBD1. The CDR3 is 15 residues long. Trimming cost V 3 bases and J 4 bases; bases outside gene matches: 6. Germline V gene lookup returns CDR1 GTSNPN and CDR2 SVGIG (reference sequence).

This chain connects TRBV5-1 to TRBJ2-5; 7 bases map to TRBD1. The DNA end lines up better with TRBJ2-7; the J call may be wrong. The CDR3 is 16 residues long. The germline V gene has CDR1 SGHRS and CDR2 YFSETQ. The CDR3 region is CASSLVRDSDSYEQYF. CDR3 bases: TGCGCCAGCAGCTTAGTAAGGGACAGTGACTCCTACGAGCAGTACTTC.

V and J are TRBV7-9 and TRBJ2-3, with 13 bases matching TRBD2. Trimming cost V 5 bases and J 7 bases; bases outside gene matches: 15. CDR1 is SEHNR, CDR2 FQNEAQ, per germline (reference sequence). This CDR3 spans 18 amino acids. DNA of the CDR3: TGTGCCAGCAGCCCCACCGGACTAGCGGGGGCTAGGGGAAATACGCAGTATTTT. Amino acids: CASSPTGLAGARGNTQYF.

This clone was found a few times. The chain links TRBV5-1 to TRBJ2-5; the D gene is possibly TRBD1 (6 bases). CDR3 size: 16 residues. The V gene lost 0 bases and the J gene lost 1 base, with 13 bases spanning the gap. The germline V gene encodes CDR1 SGHRS and CDR2 YFSETQ. The CDR3 sequence: CASSLDTGTLQETQYF. The CDR3 DNA reads TGCGCCAGCAGCTTGGATACCGGGACACTCCAAGAGACCCAGTACTTC. Using reference TRBV5-1 and TRBJ2-5 for the parts outside the CDR3, the full variable domain is KAGVTQTPRYLIKTRGQQVTLSCSPISGHRSVSWYQQTPGQGLQFLFEYFSETQRNKGNFPGRFSGRQFSNSRSEMNVSTLELGDSALYLCASSLDTGTLQETQYFGPGTRLLVL.

This rearrangement joins TRBV6-5 to TRBJ2-3, with 9 bases that match TRBD2. V dropped 6 bases and J dropped 6; count of bases not matched to a gene: 4. The V gene's germline CDR1 is MNHEY and CDR2 SVGAGI. This CDR3 has 13 amino acids. This chain's CDR3 is CASSRRGGDTQYF. The CDR3 DNA sequence: TGTGCCAGCAGCAGGCGGGGGGGCGATACGCAGTATTTT.

This chain links TRBV19 with TRBJ2-1, with TRBD2 matching 10 bases. V shed 8 bases, J shed 0 bases, and the junction held 16 bases outside the gene matches. The germline V gene encodes CDR1 LNHDA and CDR2 SQIVND (reference sequence). The CDR3 extends over 19 amino acids. The CDR3: CASWGSGGSPSSSYNEQFF. As DNA, the CDR3 is TGTGCCAGTTGGGGTAGCGGGGGGAGCCCTAGTAGCTCCTACAATGAGCAGTTCTTC.

The chain is built from TRBV10-3 and TRBJ2-1; no definite D call. With 2 bases removed from V and 5 bases from J, the gap between germline ends came to 10 bases. CDR3 length: 14 amino acids. Germline values: CDR1 ENHRY, CDR2 SYGVKD. The CDR3 nucleotides are TGTGCCATCAGTGAGCGGTCCTCTGACAATGAGCAGTTCTTC. Its translation is CAISERSSDNEQFF.

The chain links TRBV27 to TRBJ2-2; the D gene is possibly TRBD1 (6 bases). V was trimmed by 4 bases and J by 5 bases, leaving 11 bases between them. This CDR3 has 14 residues. Germline-derived CDR1 and CDR2 are MNHEY and SMNVEV (reference sequence). CDR3 amino acids: CASSWERGTGELFF. The CDR3 nucleotides read TGTGCCAGCAGTTGGGAGAGGGGGACCGGGGAGCTGTTTTTT.

The V and J genes are TRBV29-1 and TRBJ1-1; TRBD1 matches at 7 bases. This CDR3 contains 12 residues. Per germline, CDR1 SQVTM and CDR2 ANQGSEA. V shed 5 bases, J shed 3 bases, and the junction held 3 bases outside the gene matches. CDR3 coding DNA: TGCAGCGTTAAAACAGGGGACACTGAAGCTTTCTTT. It translates to CSVKTGDTEAFF.